The 27 T cell receptor beta chains below were found in one sample sequenced in a study of T cells in localized non-small cell lung cancer. TCRdb's table, derived via immunoSEQ multiplex PCR, lists solely in-frame clones and lacks some. The data contain 65,000 to 95,000 clones, less than 85% of them singletons. Material: PBMCs, obtained before any cancer treatment. The receptor set was obtained from a man aged 40-75 years with stage II squamous cell lung carcinoma.

The genes are TRBV7-2 and TRBJ2-7; D possibly corresponds to TRBD2 (6 bases). Trimming shortened V by 4 bases and J by 3 bases, and 19 bases separated the two germline ends. This CDR3 is 16 amino acids long. Per germline, CDR1 SGHTA and CDR2 FQGNSA. Here the CDR3 DNA reads TGTGCCAGCAGCTCGGGGACCGGCGGGGCCAGCTACGAGCAGTACTTC. The encoded protein is CASSSGTGGASYEQYF. Complete variable domain (other parts from reference TRBV7-2 and TRBJ2-7): GAGVSQSPSNKVTEKGKDVELRCDPISGHTALYWYRQSLGQGLEFLIYFQGNSAPDKSGLPSDRFSAERTGGSVSTLTIQRTQQEDSAVYLCASSSGTGGASYEQYFGPGTRLTVT.

Written as DNA, the CDR3 is TGTGCCAGCAGCCCTGATAAGGTTGTAACTGAAGCTTTCTTT. It is translated as CASSPDKVVTEAFF. V and J are TRBV7-3 and TRBJ1-1; D gene uncertain. The length of the CDR3 is 14 residues. Germline V lookup: CDR1 SGHTA, CDR2 FQGTGA. The V end was cut by 5 bases, the J end by 5 bases, with 15 bases between.

V is TRBV28 and J is TRBJ2-5, with D perhaps given as TRBD1 or TRBD2 (5 bases each). This CDR3 contains 15 residues. Germline CDR1 is MDHEN and CDR2 is SYDVKM. V was trimmed by 6 bases and J by 6 bases, leaving 20 bases between them. CDR3 coding DNA: TGTGCCAGCAGCAGGGAGCAGGGCGCCGCCAAGACCCAGTACTTC. This codes for CASSREQGAAKTQYF.

This clone showed up just once. The rearrangement uses TRBV6-5 and TRBJ1-1, with D unresolved. Between the trimmed V and J ends, which lost 5 bases and 1 base, there was a span of 11 bases. The V gene's germline CDR1 is MNHEY and CDR2 SVGAGI. This CDR3 has 14 residues. The CDR3 DNA sequence: TGTGCCAGCAGTAAGTACAGAGAGAACACTGAAGCTTTCTTT. Protein sequence: CASSKYRENTEAFF.

The V gene is TRBV28, the J gene TRBJ2-2; the D is unclear. The CDR3 length is 13 residues. Trimming left V 1 base short and J 6 bases short, with 6 bases between. Germline assignment: CDR1 MDHEN and CDR2 SYDVKM. In DNA form, the CDR3 reads TGTGCCAGCAGTTTATTCTCAGCCGGGGAGCTGTTTTTT. It yields the protein CASSLFSAGELFF.

V and J are TRBV5-6 and TRBJ2-3, with 8 bases aligning to TRBD2. This CDR3 contains 14 residues. V was pared by 2 bases and J by 3 bases, with 2 bases of the junction left unmatched. CDR1 is SGHDT and CDR2 is YYEEEE in the germline V gene. The CDR3 nucleotides read TGTGCCAGCAGCTTCGGCGGGAGGACAGATACGCAGTATTTT. Translated, it gives CASSFGGRTDTQYF.

This clone has only one observation. The V call is TRBV11-2, the J call TRBJ2-1; 7 positions match TRBD2. The germline gives CDR1 SGHAT, CDR2 FQNNGV. The CDR3 is 14 amino acids. V lost 5 bases and J lost 6; bases outside the gene matches: 7. The CDR3 loop reads CASSLGTTGNEQFF. The DNA for the CDR3 is TGTGCCAGCAGCCTCGGGACTACCGGCAATGAGCAGTTCTTC.

The CDR3 loop is CATSRLGTALGNTIYF. Written as DNA, the CDR3 is TGTGCCACCAGCAGATTAGGGACGGCGTTGGGAAACACCATATATTTT. This chain uses TRBV15 with TRBJ1-3, with a possible D match to TRBD1 (5 bases). CDR3 size: 16 residues. Trimming cost V 2 bases and J 4 bases, with 15 bases left between them. Germline CDR1 reads LNHNV; CDR2 reads YYDKDF (reference sequence).

This clone was counted only a few times. As DNA, the CDR3 is TGTGCCACCAGCAGAGGGGGGGCGGTCGGCACTGAAGCTTTCTTT. This codes for CATSRGGAVGTEAFF. This chain links TRBV15 with TRBJ1-1; D is possibly TRBD1 (6 bases). This CDR3 spans 15 amino acids. Germline values: CDR1 LNHNV, CDR2 YYDKDF (reference sequence). The ends were cut back, 1 base at V and 4 bases at J, with 13 bases in the middle.

The chain employs TRBV4-2 and TRBJ1-2, with D perhaps matching TRBD1 (5 bases). Germline CDR1 and CDR2: LGHNA and YNFKEQ. This CDR3 comprises 13 residues. The V and J ends lost 4 bases and 1 base respectively, with 7 bases between them. The CDR3 DNA reads TGTGCCAGCAGCCTGAGGGGTAACTATGGCTACACCTTC. Translation: CASSLRGNYGYTF.

This clone is a singleton in its sample. The chain carries TRBV15 and TRBJ2-7, with a possible D match to TRBD2 (5 bases). V lost 0 bases and J 6 bases, leaving 15 bases between the germline ends. This CDR3 spans 15 amino acids. Germline CDR1 and CDR2: LNHNV and YYDKDF (reference sequence). This CDR3 is CATSRDRGSWGEQYF. The CDR3, as DNA: TGTGCCACCAGCAGAGATCGGGGATCCTGGGGCGAGCAGTACTTC.

This chain connects TRBV5-1 to TRBJ2-1; D is undetermined. This CDR3 has 11 amino acids. Deletions cut 1 base from V and 10 bases from J, with 6 bases between. Germline CDR1 reads SGHRS; CDR2 reads YFSETQ. CDR3 nucleotide sequence: TGCGCCAGCAGCTTGTCTAACGAGCAGTTCTTC. Translating gives CASSLSNEQFF.

This chain joins TRBV7-2 and TRBJ2-3; possible D gene TRBD1, 6 bases. The length of the CDR3 is 15 residues. With 6 bases removed from V and 0 bases from J, the gap between germline ends came to 13 bases. Germline CDR1 is SGHTA and CDR2 is FQGNSA. CDR3 nucleotides: TGTGCCAGCAGTTCACAGGGATTTAGCACAGATACGCAGTATTTT. This translates into CASSSQGFSTDTQYF.

This clone has a single count. This rearrangement joins TRBV4-3 to TRBJ2-5, with unresolved D. This CDR3 comprises 11 residues. V dropped 1 base and J dropped 7 bases, with 4 bases sitting between them. Germline CDR1 reads LGHNA; CDR2 reads YSLEER. The CDR3, as DNA: TGCGCCAGCAGCCAAGGGGGGACCCAGTACTTC. It specifies CASSQGGTQYF.

V is TRBV28 and J is TRBJ2-5, with 7 bases identical to TRBD1. Germline CDR1 is MDHEN and CDR2 is SYDVKM. The trim removed 5 bases at V and 3 bases at J, leaving 12 bases unmatched. The CDR3 spans 16 residues. The CDR3 sequence is CASSHLVTGKEETQYF. The CDR3 nucleotides are TGTGCCAGCAGTCACCTCGTGACAGGGAAGGAAGAGACCCAGTACTTC.

The chain joins TRBV18 to TRBJ2-3, with D possibly matching TRBD2 (6 bases). V lost 2 bases and J 2 bases, leaving 17 bases between the germline ends. Germline-derived CDR1 and CDR2 are KGHSH and LQKENI. This CDR3 is 17 amino acids long. The CDR3 DNA reads TGTGCCAGCTCACCAGGAACTAGCAGTCTAAACACAGATACGCAGTATTTT. This gives the protein CASSPGTSSLNTDTQYF. Combining the CDR3 with reference TRBV18 and TRBJ2-3 gives the whole variable domain NAGVMQNPRHLVRRRGQEARLRCSPMKGHSHVYWYRQLPEEGLKFMVYLQKENIIDESGMPKERFSAEFPKEGPSILRIQQVVRGDSAAYFCASSPGTSSLNTDTQYFGPGTRLTVL.

The V and J genes are TRBV4-1 and TRBJ2-1, with D possibly being TRBD2 (6 bases). The CDR3 is 16 amino acids. V was pared by 4 bases and J by 8 bases, with 21 bases between. Germline V lookup: CDR1 MGHRA, CDR2 YSYEKL. The CDR3 loop reads CASSLMPPGGRDEQFF. CDR3 DNA sequence: TGCGCCAGCAGCCTAATGCCCCCCGGAGGGAGAGATGAGCAGTTCTTC.

V and J are TRBV19 and TRBJ1-3; tentative D call: TRBD1 (5 bases). The V end lost 7 bases, the J end lost 0 bases, and 22 bases lay between the germline ends. The CDR3 has 18 amino acids. The germline V gene encodes CDR1 LNHDA and CDR2 SQIVND (reference sequence). This CDR3 reads CASTNHRPGRISGNTIYF. Here the CDR3 DNA reads TGTGCCAGTACCAACCACCGGCCGGGACGTATCTCTGGAAACACCATATATTTT.

The genes are TRBV5-1 and TRBJ2-5; D may be TRBD1 (6 bases). The CDR3 has 15 amino acids. The V gene lost 0 bases and the J gene lost 1 base, with 10 bases spanning the gap. Germline V gene sequence: CDR1 SGHRS, CDR2 YFSETQ. Here the CDR3 reads CASSLVKQGQETQYF. The CDR3 DNA follows: TGCGCCAGCAGCTTGGTGAAACAGGGCCAAGAGACCCAGTACTTC.

The rearrangement joins TRBV19 to TRBJ2-5, with D perhaps TRBD2 (5 bases). Per germline, CDR1 LNHDA and CDR2 SQIVND (reference sequence). V was shortened by 5 bases and J by 6 bases, with 16 bases between the two germline ends. The CDR3 contains 14 residues. CDR3 region: CASSFASSAKTQYF. In DNA, the CDR3 is TGTGCCAGTAGTTTCGCTAGCTCGGCGAAGACCCAGTACTTC.

This chain joins TRBV19 and TRBJ2-7; perhaps TRBD2 as D (6 bases). Between the trimmed V and J ends, which lost 3 bases and 3 bases, there was a span of 12 bases. The CDR3 is 14 residues long. Germline V gene data show CDR1 as LNHDA and CDR2 as SQIVND (reference sequence). For the CDR3, the DNA is TGTGCCAGTAGTATTCATAGCGGATACTACGAGCAGTACTTC. Its translation: CASSIHSGYYEQYF.

This chain links TRBV5-4 with TRBJ1-4, with D possibly TRBD1 on 5 matching bases. Germline CDR1 SGHNT, CDR2 YYREEE (reference sequence). The V gene lost 0 bases and the J gene lost 11 bases, with 11 bases spanning the gap. The CDR3 covers 13 residues. The CDR3 nucleotides are TGTGCCAGCAGCTTGGTGGGGACGGGGAAACTGTTTTTT. Encoded protein: CASSLVGTGKLFF.

This chain uses TRBV28 with TRBJ2-7; TRBD1 or TRBD2 may be the D gene (5 bases each). The CDR3 runs to 15 residues. Germline V CDR1 and CDR2: MDHEN, SYDVKM. V lost 6 bases, J lost 2 bases, and 17 bases lay in between. CDR3 nucleotides: TGTGCCAGCAGGGGCGCCGGGACGTACACCTACGAGCAGTACTTC. Its protein is CASRGAGTYTYEQYF.

This chain joins TRBV7-9 and TRBJ2-6, with 9 bases identical to TRBD1. J lost 0 bases, V lost 6 bases, and 6 bases had no gene match. Germline V gene sequence: CDR1 SEHNR, CDR2 FQNEAQ (reference sequence). The CDR3 extends over 17 amino acids. Here the CDR3 DNA reads TGTGCCAGCAGTAGGACAGGGGCCCTCTCTGGGGCCAACGTCCTGACTTTC. This sequence encodes CASSRTGALSGANVLTF.

The CDR3 reads CASRETDTQYF. CDR3 DNA sequence: TGTGCCAGTCGGGAGACAGATACGCAGTATTTT. V and J are TRBV25-1 and TRBJ2-3; perhaps TRBD2 as D (6 bases). This CDR3 has 11 amino acids. Germline loops: CDR1 MGHDK, CDR2 SYGVNS. The V end was cut by 9 bases, the J end by 3 bases, with 7 bases between.

The rearrangement links TRBV7-9 to TRBJ2-2; the D gene is possibly TRBD2 (5 bases). This CDR3 is built from 12 residues. V was cut by 5 bases and J by 6 bases, with 7 bases left in between. Looked up from germline, CDR1 is SEHNR and CDR2 is FQNEAQ (reference sequence). CDR3 sequence reads: CASSPGAGELFF. For the CDR3, the DNA is TGTGCCAGCAGCCCCGGGGCCGGGGAGCTGTTTTTT.

The chain has TRBV5-4 and TRBJ2-5; 8 nucleotides match TRBD2. Germline-derived CDR1 and CDR2 are SGHNT and YYREEE (reference sequence). J lost 1 base, V lost 3 bases, and 5 bases had no gene match. The CDR3 has 15 residues. The CDR3 sequence: CASSSPTSGQETQYF. Written as DNA, the CDR3 is TGTGCCAGCAGCTCCCCAACTAGCGGCCAAGAGACCCAGTACTTC.